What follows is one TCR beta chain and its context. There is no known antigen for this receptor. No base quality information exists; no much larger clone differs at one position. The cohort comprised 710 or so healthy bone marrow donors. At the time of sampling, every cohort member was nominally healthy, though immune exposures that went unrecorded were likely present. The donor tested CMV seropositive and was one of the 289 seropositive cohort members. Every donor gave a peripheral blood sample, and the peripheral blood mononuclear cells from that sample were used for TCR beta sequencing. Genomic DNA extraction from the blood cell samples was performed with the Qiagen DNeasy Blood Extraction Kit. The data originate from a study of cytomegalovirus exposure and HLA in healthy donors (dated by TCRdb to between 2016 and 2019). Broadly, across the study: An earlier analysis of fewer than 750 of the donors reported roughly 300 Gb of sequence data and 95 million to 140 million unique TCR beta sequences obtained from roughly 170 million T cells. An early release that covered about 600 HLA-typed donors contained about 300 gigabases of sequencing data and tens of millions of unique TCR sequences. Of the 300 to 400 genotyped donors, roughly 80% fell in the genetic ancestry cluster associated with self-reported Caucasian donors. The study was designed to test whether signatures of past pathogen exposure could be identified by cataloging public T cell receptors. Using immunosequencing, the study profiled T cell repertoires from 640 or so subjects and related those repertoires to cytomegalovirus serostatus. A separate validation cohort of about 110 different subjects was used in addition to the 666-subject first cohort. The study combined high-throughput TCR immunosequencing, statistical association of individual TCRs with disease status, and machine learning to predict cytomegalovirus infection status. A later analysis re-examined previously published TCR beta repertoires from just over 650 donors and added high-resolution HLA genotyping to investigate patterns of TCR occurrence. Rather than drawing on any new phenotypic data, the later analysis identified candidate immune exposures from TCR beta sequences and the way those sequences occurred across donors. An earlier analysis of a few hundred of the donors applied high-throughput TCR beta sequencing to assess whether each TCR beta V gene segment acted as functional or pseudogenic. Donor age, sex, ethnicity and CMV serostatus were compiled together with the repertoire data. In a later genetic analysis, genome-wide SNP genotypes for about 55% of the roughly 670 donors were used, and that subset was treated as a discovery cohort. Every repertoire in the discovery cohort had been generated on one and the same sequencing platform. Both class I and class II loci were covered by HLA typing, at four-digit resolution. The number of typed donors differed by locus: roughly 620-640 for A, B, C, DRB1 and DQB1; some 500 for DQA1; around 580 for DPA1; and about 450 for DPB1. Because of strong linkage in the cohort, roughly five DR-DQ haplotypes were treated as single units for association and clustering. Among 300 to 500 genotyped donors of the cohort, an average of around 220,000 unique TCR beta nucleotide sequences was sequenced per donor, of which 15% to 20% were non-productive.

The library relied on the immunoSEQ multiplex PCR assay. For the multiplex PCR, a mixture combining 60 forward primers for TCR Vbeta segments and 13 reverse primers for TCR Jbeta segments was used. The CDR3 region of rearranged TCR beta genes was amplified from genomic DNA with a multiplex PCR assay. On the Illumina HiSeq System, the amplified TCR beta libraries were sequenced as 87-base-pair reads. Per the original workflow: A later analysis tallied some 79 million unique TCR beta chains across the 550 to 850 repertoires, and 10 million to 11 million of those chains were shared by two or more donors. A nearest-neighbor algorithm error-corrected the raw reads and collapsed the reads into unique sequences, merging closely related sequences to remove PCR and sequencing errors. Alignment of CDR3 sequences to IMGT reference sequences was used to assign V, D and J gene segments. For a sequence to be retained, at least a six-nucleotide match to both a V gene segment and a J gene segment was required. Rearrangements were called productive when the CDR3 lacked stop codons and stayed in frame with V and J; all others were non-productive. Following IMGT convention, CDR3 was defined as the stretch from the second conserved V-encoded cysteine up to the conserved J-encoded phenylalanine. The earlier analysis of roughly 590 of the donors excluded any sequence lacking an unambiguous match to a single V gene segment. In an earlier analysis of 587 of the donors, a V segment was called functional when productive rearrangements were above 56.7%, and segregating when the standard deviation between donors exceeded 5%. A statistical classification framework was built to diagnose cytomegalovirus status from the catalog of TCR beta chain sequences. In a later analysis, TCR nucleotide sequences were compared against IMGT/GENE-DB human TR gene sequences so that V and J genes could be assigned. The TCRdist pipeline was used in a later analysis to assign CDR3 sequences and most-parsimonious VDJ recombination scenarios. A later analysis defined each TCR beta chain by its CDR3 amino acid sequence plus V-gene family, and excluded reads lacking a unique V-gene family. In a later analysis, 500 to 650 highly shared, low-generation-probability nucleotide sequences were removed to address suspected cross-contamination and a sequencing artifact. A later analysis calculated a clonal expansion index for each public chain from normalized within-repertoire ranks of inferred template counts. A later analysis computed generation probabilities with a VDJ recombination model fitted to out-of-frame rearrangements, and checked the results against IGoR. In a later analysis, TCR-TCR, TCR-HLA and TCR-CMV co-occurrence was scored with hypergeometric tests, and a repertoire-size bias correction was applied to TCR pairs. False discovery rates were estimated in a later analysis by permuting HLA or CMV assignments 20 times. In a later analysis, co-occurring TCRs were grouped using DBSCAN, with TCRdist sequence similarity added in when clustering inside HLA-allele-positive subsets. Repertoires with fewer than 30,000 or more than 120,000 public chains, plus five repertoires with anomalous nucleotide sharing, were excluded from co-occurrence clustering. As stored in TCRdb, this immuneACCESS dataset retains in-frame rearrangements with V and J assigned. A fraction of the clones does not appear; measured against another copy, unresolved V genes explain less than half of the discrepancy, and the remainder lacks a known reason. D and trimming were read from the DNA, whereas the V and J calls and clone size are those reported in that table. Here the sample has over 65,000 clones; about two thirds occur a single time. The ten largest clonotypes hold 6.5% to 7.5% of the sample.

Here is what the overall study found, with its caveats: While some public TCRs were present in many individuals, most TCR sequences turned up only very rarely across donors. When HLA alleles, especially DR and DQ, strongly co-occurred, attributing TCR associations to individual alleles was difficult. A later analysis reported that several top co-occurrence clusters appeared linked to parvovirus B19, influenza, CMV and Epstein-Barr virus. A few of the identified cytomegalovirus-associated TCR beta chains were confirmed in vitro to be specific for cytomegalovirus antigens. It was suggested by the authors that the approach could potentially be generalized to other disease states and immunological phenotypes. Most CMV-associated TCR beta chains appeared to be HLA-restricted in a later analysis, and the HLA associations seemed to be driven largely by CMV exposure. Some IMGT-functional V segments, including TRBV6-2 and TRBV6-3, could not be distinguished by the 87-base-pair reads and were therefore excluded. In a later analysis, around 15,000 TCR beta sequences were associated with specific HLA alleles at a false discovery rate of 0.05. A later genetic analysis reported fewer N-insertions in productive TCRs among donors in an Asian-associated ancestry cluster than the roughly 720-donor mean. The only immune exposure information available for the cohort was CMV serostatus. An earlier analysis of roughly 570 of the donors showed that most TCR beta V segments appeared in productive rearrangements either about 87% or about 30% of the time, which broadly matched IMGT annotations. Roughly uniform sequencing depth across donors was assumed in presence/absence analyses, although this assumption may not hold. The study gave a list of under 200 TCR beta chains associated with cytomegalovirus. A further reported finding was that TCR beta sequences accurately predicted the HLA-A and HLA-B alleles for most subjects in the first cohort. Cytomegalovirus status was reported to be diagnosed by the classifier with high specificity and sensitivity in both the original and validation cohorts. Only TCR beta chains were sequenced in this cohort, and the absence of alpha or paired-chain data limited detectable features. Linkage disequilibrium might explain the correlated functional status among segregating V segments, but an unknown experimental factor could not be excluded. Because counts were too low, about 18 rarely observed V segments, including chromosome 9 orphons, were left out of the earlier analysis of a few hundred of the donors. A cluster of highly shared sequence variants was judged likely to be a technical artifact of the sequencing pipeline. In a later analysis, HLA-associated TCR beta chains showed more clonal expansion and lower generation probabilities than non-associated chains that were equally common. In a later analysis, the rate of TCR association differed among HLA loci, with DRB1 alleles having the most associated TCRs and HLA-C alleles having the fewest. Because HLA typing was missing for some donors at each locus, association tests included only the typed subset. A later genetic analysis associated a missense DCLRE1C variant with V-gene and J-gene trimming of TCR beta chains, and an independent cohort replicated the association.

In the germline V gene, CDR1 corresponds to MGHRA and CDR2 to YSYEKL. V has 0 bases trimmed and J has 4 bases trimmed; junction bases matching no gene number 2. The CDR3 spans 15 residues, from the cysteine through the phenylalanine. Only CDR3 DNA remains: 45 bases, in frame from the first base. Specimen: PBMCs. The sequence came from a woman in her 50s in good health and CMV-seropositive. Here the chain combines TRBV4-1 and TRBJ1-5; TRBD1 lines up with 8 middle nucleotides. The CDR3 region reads CASSQDTGGNQPQHF. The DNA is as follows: TGCGCCAGCAGCCAAGATACAGGGGGGAATCAGCCCCAGCATTTT.